One T cell receptor (beta chain) is described in this entry. Sample-barcoded 5' priming and a J-beta primer mix drove a second PCR of about 6 to 11 cycles. The authors tagged each cDNA molecule using a template-switch adaptor with 12 random nucleotides. TCRdb reanalysed the 5' RACE reads using MiXCR and keeps one entry per CDR3 protein. The table lists some 850,000 distinct CDR3 sequences, more than 25% of them singletons. Those donating, healthy Caucasian individuals from Russia, were aged roughly 6 to 90. This specimen comes from a study of blood T cells in healthy people across ages. Germline trimming cut 0 bases from V and 3 bases from J; bases unmatched to any gene: 3. The CDR3 consists of 15 residues. Germline V gene lookup returns CDR1 WNHNN and CDR2 SYGVQD (reference sequence). The sample also formed part of further work on T cells of mothers and their children. That paper adds: A few healthy Caucasian mothers and their six children donated. The second PCR's M1S primer added sample barcodes and 2-4 random nucleotides.

The TCR was taken from a boy aged 5-17 years in good health. Specimen: blood. The V gene is TRBV10-1, the J gene TRBJ2-7, with TRBD1 matching over 9 bases. The CDR3 reads CASSESTGQGYEQYF. The CDR3 coding sequence is TGCGCCAGCAGTGAGTCTACGGGACAGGGCTACGAGCAGTACTTC.